This paragraph covers one T cell receptor beta chain sequence. The antigen it binds to is not known. Base qualities were left out, and no much larger clone turns up one base away. This sample was taken from a study of cytomegalovirus exposure and HLA in healthy donors (dated 2017 in TCRdb). General notes on the study: According to an earlier analysis of 587 of the donors, roughly 180 million T cells yielded 117 million unique TCR beta sequences and about 300 Gb of sequence data. An early release that covered about 640 HLA-typed donors contained approximately 300 gigabases of sequencing data and 75 million to 100 million unique TCR sequences. Among the roughly 370 genotyped donors, around 81% belonged to the genetic ancestry cluster associated with self-reported Caucasian donors. The study aimed to test whether signatures of past pathogen exposure could be identified by cataloging public T cell receptors. The T cell repertoires of some 700 subjects were profiled by immunosequencing and related to cytomegalovirus serostatus. A separate validation cohort of roughly 130 different subjects was used in addition to the approximately 610-subject first cohort. The study combined high-throughput TCR immunosequencing, statistical association of individual TCRs with disease status, and machine learning to predict cytomegalovirus infection status. A later analysis re-analyzed previously published TCR beta repertoires from 500 to 700 donors and added high-resolution HLA genotyping to study TCR occurrence patterns. The later analysis used no new phenotypic data to find candidate immune exposures, relying instead on TCR beta sequences and their occurrence across donors. In an earlier analysis of 550 to 700 of the donors, high-throughput TCR beta sequencing was used to judge whether each TCR beta V gene segment behaved as functional or pseudogenic. Donor age, sex, ethnicity and CMV serostatus were collected together with the repertoire data. A later genetic analysis took genome-wide SNP genotypes for about 65% of the 666 donors and used that subset as a discovery cohort. Every repertoire in the discovery cohort had been generated on one and the same sequencing platform. Both class I and class II loci were covered by HLA typing, at four-digit resolution. Typing coverage differed by locus: A, B, C, DRB1 and DQB1 were typed in roughly 620-630 donors, DQA1 in approximately 520, DPA1 in 600 to 610, and DPB1 in around 440. Four or five DR-DQ haplotypes were handled as single units for association and clustering because linkage in the cohort was strong. On average, over 200,000 unique TCR beta nucleotide sequences were sequenced per donor among 398 genotyped donors of the cohort, with around 19% of those sequences being non-productive.

General findings and caveats noted by the study authors: An association between a missense DCLRE1C variant and V-gene and J-gene trimming of TCR beta chains was found in a later genetic analysis and replicated in an independent cohort. Sequencing depth was assumed to be roughly uniform across donors in the presence/absence analyses, though that assumption may not hold. Cytomegalovirus status was reported to be diagnosed by the classifier with high specificity and sensitivity in both the original and validation cohorts. In an earlier analysis of roughly 560 of the donors, most TCR beta V segments were observed in productive rearrangements about 87% or about 30% of the time, broadly matching IMGT annotations. A few of the identified cytomegalovirus-associated TCR beta chains were confirmed in vitro to be specific for cytomegalovirus antigens. Linkage disequilibrium might explain the correlated functional status among segregating V segments, but an unknown experimental factor could not be excluded. Across donors, most TCR sequences were observed very rarely, whereas some public TCRs were present in many individuals. According to the authors, the approach could potentially be generalized to other disease states and immunological phenotypes. A further reported finding was that TCR beta sequences accurately predicted the HLA-A and HLA-B alleles for most subjects in the first cohort. In a later analysis, HLA-associated TCR beta chains showed more clonal expansion and lower generation probabilities than non-associated chains that were equally common. For the cohort, immune exposure information was limited to CMV serostatus. A later analysis reported that several top co-occurrence clusters appeared linked to parvovirus B19, influenza, CMV and Epstein-Barr virus. In a later genetic analysis, fewer N-insertions in productive TCRs were reported among donors in an Asian-associated ancestry cluster than the roughly 670-donor mean. Strong co-occurrence of HLA alleles, especially DR and DQ, made assigning TCR associations to individual alleles difficult. This cohort had only TCR beta chains sequenced, and the lack of alpha or paired-chain data limited which features could be detected. Because the 87-base-pair reads could not distinguish some IMGT-functional V segments, including TRBV6-2 and TRBV6-3, those segments were excluded. A cluster of highly shared sequence variants was judged likely to represent a technical artifact of the sequencing pipeline. In a later analysis, TCR association rates were found to vary across HLA loci, with the most associated TCRs seen for DRB1 alleles and the fewest for HLA-C alleles. Because HLA typing was missing for some donors at each locus, association tests included only the typed subset. The study gave a list of 150 to 200 TCR beta chains associated with cytomegalovirus. Because counts were too low, some 17 rarely observed V segments, including chromosome 9 orphons, were excluded from the earlier analysis of 587 of the donors. In a later analysis, most CMV-associated TCR beta chains were found to appear HLA-restricted, with HLA associations seemingly driven largely by CMV exposure. A later analysis associated 16,951 TCR beta sequences with specific HLA alleles at a false discovery rate of 0.05.

The germline V and J ends show losses of 3 bases and 0 bases respectively, and no gene match explains 7 bases of the junction. The CDR3 holds 16 amino acids from the cysteine to the phenylalanine. The kept DNA is CDR3 alone, 48 bases in frame from the first base. CDR1 is given as SGHRS and CDR2 as YFSETQ, both from the germline V gene. In total, approximately 610 healthy bone marrow donors made up the cohort. All cohort members were sampled while nominally healthy, although unrecorded immune exposures were likely present. The donor tested CMV seronegative, placing the donor among the 350 to 400 seronegative members of the cohort. A peripheral blood sample was provided by each donor, and peripheral blood mononuclear cells were used for TCR beta sequencing. The Qiagen DNeasy Blood Extraction Kit was used to extract genomic DNA from the blood cell samples. Receptor libraries were prepared by the immunoSEQ multiplex PCR assay. For the multiplex PCR, a mixture combining 60 forward primers for TCR Vbeta segments and 13 reverse primers for TCR Jbeta segments was used. A multiplex PCR assay on genomic DNA amplified the CDR3 region of rearranged TCR beta genes. On the Illumina HiSeq System, the amplified TCR beta libraries were sequenced as 87-base-pair reads. As for the authors' bioinformatics: Across the 500 to 700 repertoires, a later analysis counted tens of millions of unique TCR beta chains, around 11 million of which were shared by at least two donors. Raw reads were error-corrected and collapsed into unique sequences by a nearest-neighbor algorithm in which closely related sequences were merged to remove PCR and sequencing errors. V, D and J gene segments were assigned by aligning CDR3 sequences to IMGT reference sequences. For a sequence to be retained, a match of at least six nucleotides was required to both a V gene segment and a J gene segment. Rearrangements were called productive when the CDR3 lacked stop codons and stayed in frame with V and J; all others were non-productive. CDR3 was defined according to IMGT convention as the region running from the second conserved V-encoded cysteine to the conserved J-encoded phenylalanine. In an earlier analysis of more than 550 of the donors, sequences lacking an unambiguous match to a single V gene segment were excluded. In an earlier analysis of 450 to 750 of the donors, a V segment was called functional when productive rearrangements were above 56.7%, and segregating when the standard deviation between donors exceeded 5%. A statistical classification framework was built to diagnose cytomegalovirus status from the catalog of TCR beta chain sequences. A later analysis assigned V and J genes by comparing TCR nucleotide sequences with IMGT/GENE-DB human TR gene sequences. A later analysis assigned CDR3 sequences and most-parsimonious VDJ recombination scenarios with the TCRdist pipeline. In a later analysis, each TCR beta chain was defined by its CDR3 amino acid sequence together with its V-gene family, and reads lacking a unique V-gene family were excluded. To address suspected cross-contamination and a sequencing artifact, a later analysis removed 592 highly shared, low-generation-probability nucleotide sequences. A later analysis calculated a clonal expansion index for each public chain from normalized within-repertoire ranks of inferred template counts. In a later analysis, generation probabilities were computed using a VDJ recombination model fitted to out-of-frame rearrangements, and the results were checked against IGoR. Hypergeometric tests were used in a later analysis to score TCR-TCR, TCR-HLA and TCR-CMV co-occurrence, with a repertoire-size bias correction applied to the TCR pairs. To estimate false discovery rates, a later analysis permuted the HLA or CMV assignments 20 times. In a later analysis, co-occurring TCRs were grouped with DBSCAN, and TCRdist sequence similarity was added when clustering was performed within HLA-allele-positive subsets. Repertoires with fewer than 30,000 or more than 120,000 public chains, plus five repertoires with anomalous nucleotide sharing, were excluded from co-occurrence clustering. TCRdb holds this immuneACCESS table with in-frame rearrangements only. Some clones are missing; in checked studies, unresolved V genes explain under half, and the rest has no known cause. Clone size and the V and J calls come from that table; the DNA yielded D and trimming. This sample comprises 170,000 or so clones, 75% to 90% of them detected only once. Around 1.7% of the sample is in the top ten clones.

The rearranged chain carries TRBV5-1 and TRBJ1-1; 8 of the junction bases match TRBD1. The sequenced sample was PBMCs. The TCR originated in a man aged 45 to 65 in good health and CMV-seronegative. In nucleotides, the sequence is TGCGCCAGCAGCTCCCGGACAGGGCGGGTGAACACTGAAGCTTTCTTT. This sequence encodes CASSSRTGRVNTEAFF. When the CDR3 is completed using the reference TRBV5-1 and TRBJ1-1 genes on either side, the full variable domain is KAGVTQTPRYLIKTRGQQVTLSCSPISGHRSVSWYQQTPGQGLQFLFEYFSETQRNKGNFPGRFSGRQFSNSRSEMNVSTLELGDSALYLCASSSRTGRVNTEAFFGQGTRLTVV.